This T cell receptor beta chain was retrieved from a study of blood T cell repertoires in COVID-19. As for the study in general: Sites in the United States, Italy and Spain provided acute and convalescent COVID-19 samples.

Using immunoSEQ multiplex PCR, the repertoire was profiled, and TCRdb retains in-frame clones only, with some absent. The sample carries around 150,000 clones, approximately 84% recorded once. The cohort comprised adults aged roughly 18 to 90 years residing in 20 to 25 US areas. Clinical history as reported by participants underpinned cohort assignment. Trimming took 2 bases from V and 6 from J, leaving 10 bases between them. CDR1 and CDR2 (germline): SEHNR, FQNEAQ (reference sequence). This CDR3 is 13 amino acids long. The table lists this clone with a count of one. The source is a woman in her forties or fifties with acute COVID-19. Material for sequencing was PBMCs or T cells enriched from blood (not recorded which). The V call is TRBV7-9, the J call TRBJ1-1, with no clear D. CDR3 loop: CASSLFDGAEAFF. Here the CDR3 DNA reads TGTGCCAGCAGCTTATTTGACGGGGCTGAAGCTTTCTTT.